This T cell receptor beta chain is drawn from a study of identical twins. Germline values: CDR1 MGHRA, CDR2 YSYEKL. This CDR3 spans 17 amino acids. V shed 0 bases and J 2 bases; nucleotides not matched to a gene: 6. In regard to this clonotype: Its antigen is unidentified.

Whole-study results and caveats: Twins' surplus sharing was weaker for beta out-of-frame sequences.

TCRdb processed the 5' RACE reads anew with MiXCR; each CDR3 protein has one entry. In the table there are hundreds of thousands of distinct CDR3 sequences, roughly 18% of which are singletons. This sample was also put to use in a study of T cells expressing NK-cell markers.

This TCR was sampled from a woman younger than 35 in good health. The chain combines TRBV4-1 with TRBJ2-7; 11 bases align to TRBD2. The specimen sequenced was PBMCs. The DNA for the CDR3 is TGCGCCAGCAGCCAAGATATTAGCGGGGGGGTAGCCTACGAGCAGTACTTC. Translated, it gives CASSQDISGGVAYEQYF.